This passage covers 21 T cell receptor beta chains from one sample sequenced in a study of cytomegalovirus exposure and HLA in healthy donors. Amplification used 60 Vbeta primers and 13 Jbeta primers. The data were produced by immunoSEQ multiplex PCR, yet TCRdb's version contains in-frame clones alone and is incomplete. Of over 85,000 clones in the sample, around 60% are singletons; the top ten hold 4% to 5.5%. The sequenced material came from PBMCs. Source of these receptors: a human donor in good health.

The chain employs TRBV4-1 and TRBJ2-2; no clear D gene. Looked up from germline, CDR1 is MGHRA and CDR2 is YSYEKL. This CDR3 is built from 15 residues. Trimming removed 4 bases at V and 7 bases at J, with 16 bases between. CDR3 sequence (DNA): TGCGCCAGCAGCCCTGATACCCCCCCCGGCGGGGAGCTGTTTTTT. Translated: CASSPDTPPGGELFF.

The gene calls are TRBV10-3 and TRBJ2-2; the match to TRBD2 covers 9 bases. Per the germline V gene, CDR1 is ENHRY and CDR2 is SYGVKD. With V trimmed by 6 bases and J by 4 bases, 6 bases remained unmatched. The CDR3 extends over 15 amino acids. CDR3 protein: CAIRLAGEGTGELFF. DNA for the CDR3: TGTGCCATCAGATTAGCGGGAGAGGGCACCGGGGAGCTGTTTTTT.

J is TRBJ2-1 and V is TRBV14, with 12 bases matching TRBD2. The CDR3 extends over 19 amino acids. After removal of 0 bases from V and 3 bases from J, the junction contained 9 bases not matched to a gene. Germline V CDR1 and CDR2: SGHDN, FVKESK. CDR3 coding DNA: TGTGCCAGCAGCCAAGAAGGGACTAGCGGGCGATACTACTACAATGAGCAGTTCTTC. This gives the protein CASSQEGTSGRYYYNEQFF.

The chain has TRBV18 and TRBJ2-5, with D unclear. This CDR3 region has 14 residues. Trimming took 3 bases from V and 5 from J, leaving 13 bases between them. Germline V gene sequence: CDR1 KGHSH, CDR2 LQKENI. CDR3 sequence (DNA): TGTGCCAGCTCACCTCCGGAGCGCGCGGAGACCCAGTACTTC. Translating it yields CASSPPERAETQYF.

Written as DNA, the CDR3 is TGTGCCAGCAGTGACAGGGCGCGCGAGCAGTACTTC. Translation: CASSDRAREQYF. The genes are TRBV7-8 and TRBJ2-7; 7 bases are shared with TRBD1. Germline V CDR1 and CDR2: SGHVS, FQNEAQ. The J segment lost 6 bases and the V segment lost 6 bases, leaving 5 bases of the junction unmatched. This CDR3 comprises 12 residues.

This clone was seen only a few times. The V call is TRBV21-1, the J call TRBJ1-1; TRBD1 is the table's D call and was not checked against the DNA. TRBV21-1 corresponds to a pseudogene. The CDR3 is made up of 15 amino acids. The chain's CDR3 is CASSKGGKGCTEAFF. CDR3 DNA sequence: TGTGCCAGCAGCAAAGGTGGGAAGGGGTGCACTGAAGCTTTCTTT.

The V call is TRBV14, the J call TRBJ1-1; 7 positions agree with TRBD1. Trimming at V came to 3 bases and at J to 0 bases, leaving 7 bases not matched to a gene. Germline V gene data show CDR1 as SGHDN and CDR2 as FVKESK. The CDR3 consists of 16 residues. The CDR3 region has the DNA TGTGCCAGCAGCCACTGGACCGGGACAGTGAACACTGAAGCTTTCTTT. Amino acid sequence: CASSHWTGTVNTEAFF.

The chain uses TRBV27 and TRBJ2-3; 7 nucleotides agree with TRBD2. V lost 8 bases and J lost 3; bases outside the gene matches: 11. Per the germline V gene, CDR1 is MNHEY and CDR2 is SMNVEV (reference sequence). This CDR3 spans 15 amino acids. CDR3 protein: CASGRGVGVTDTQYF. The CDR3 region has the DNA TGTGCCAGCGGACGGGGGGTTGGGGTGACAGATACGCAGTATTTT.

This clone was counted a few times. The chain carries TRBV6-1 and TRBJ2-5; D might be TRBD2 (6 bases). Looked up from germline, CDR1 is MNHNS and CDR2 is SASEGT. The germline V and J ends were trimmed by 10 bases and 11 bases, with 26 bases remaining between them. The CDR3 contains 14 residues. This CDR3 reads CATSSGEFGREQYF. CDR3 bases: TGTGCCACCTCAAGCGGAGAGTTCGGTCGGGAGCAGTACTTC.

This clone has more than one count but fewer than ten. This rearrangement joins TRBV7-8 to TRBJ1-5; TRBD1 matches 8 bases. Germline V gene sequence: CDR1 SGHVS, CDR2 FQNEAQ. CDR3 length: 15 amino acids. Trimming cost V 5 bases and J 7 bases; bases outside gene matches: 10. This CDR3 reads CASSPGQGEHQPQHF. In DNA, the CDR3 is TGTGCCAGCAGCCCAGGACAGGGAGAGCACCAGCCCCAGCATTTT.

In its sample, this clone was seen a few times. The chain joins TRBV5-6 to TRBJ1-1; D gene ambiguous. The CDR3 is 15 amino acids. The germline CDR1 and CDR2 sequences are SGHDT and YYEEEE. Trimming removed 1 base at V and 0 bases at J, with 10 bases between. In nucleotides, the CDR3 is TGTGCCAGCAGCTTGTTTGGAGGGTTGAACACTGAAGCTTTCTTT. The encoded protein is CASSLFGGLNTEAFF.

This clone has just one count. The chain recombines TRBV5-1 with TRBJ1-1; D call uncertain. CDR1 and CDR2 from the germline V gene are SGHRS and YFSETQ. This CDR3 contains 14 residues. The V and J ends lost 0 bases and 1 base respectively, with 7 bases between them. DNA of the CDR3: TGCGCCAGCAGCTTGGACAGTCAGAACACTGAAGCTTTCTTT. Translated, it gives CASSLDSQNTEAFF.

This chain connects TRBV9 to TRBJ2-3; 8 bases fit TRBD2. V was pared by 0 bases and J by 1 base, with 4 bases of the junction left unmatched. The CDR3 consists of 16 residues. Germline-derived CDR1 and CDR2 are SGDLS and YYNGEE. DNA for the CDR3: TGTGCCAGCAGCGTAGGATTAGCGGGGCGCACAGATACGCAGTATTTT. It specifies CASSVGLAGRTDTQYF. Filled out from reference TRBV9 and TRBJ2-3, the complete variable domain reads DSGVTQTPKHLITATGQRVTLRCSPRSGDLSVYWYQQSLDQGLQFLIQYYNGEERAKGNILERFSAQQFPDLHSELNLSSLELGDSALYFCASSVGLAGRTDTQYFGPGTRLTVL.

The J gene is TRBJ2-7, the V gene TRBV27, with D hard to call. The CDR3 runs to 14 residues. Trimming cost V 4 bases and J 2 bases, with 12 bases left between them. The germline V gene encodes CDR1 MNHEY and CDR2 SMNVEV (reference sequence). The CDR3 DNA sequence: TGTGCCAGCAGTTACGGGTCGGTACCCTACGAGCAGTACTTC. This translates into CASSYGSVPYEQYF.

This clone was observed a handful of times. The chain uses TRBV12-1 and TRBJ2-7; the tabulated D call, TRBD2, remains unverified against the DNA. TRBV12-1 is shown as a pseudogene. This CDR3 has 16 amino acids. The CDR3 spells CASSAKLAGGPHEQYF. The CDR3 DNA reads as TGTGCCAGCAGCGCAAAACTAGCGGGAGGGCCCCACGAGCAGTACTTC.

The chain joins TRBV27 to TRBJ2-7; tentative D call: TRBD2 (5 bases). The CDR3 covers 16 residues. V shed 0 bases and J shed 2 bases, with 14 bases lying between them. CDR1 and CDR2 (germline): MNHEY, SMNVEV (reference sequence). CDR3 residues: CASSLSRRRGAYEQYF. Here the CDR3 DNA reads TGTGCCAGCAGTTTATCGAGGCGACGGGGTGCCTACGAGCAGTACTTC.

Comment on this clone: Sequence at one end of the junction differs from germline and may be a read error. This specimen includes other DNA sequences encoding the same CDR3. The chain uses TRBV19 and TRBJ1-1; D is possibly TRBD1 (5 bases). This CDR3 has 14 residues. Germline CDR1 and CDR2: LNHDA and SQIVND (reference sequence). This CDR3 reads CASSIRGTNTEAFF. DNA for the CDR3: TGTGCTAGTAGTATTAGGGGTACGAACACTGAAGCTTTCTTT. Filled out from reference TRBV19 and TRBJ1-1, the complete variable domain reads DGGITQSPKYLFRKEGQNVTLSCEQNLNHDAMYWYRQDPGQGLRLIYYSQIVNDFQKGDIAEGYSVSREKKESFPLTVTSAQKNPTAFYLCASSIRGTNTEAFFGQGTRLTVV.

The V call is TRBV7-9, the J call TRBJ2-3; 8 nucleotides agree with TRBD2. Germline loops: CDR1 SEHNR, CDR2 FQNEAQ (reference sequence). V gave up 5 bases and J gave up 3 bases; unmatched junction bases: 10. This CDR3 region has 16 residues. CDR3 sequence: CASSHPHGGRTDTQYF. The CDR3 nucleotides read TGTGCCAGCAGCCATCCACACGGCGGGAGGACAGATACGCAGTATTTT.

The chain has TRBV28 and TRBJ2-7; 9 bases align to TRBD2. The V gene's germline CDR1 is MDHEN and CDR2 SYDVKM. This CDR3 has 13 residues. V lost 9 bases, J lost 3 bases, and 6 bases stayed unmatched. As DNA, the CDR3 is TGTGCCAGTAGGGCTAGCGGGATCTACGAGCAGTACTTC. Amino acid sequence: CASRASGIYEQYF.

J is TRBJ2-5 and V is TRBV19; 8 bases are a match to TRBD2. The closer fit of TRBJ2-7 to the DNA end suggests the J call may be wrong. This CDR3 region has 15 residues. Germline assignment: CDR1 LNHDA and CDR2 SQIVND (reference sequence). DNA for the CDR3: TGTGCCAGTAGTATGGGACTAGGATTACACTACGAGCAGTACTTC. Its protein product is CASSMGLGLHYEQYF.

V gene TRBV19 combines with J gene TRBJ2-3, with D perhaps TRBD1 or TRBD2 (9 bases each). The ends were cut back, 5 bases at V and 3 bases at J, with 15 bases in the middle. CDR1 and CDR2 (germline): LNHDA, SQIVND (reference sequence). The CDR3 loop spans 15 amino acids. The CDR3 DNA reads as TGTGCCAGTAGTCTAGCGGGACAGGGTACAGATACGCAGTATTTT. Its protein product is CASSLAGQGTDTQYF.